Reported below is one T cell receptor beta chain. This clonotype came up many times. Its antigen remains undetermined. The input lacks base qualities; no much larger clone sits a single base away. Ophthalmopathy patients had moderately to severely active disease, Clinical Activity Score of at least 3, NOSPECS grade of at least 4, and duration under 3 months. Patients with uncontrolled infections, other autoimmune diseases, pregnancy or lactation were excluded. Clinical symptoms, serum thyroxine and TRAb, thyroid ultrasound, and orbital computed tomography formed the basis for the diagnoses. Ficoll-Paque density gradient centrifugation was used to isolate PBMCs from 9.5 to 10 ml of fresh peripheral blood. Total RNA was extracted with Trizol reagent, and quality was checked on an Agilent 2100 Bioanalyzer. The sample belongs to a study of T cells in Graves' hyperthyroidism and ophthalmopathy (dated by TCRdb to between 2018 and 2020). Regarding the complete study: Peripheral blood samples were taken at initial diagnosis, before any treatment was given. TCR V-J signatures able to tell the groups apart were searched for in a discovery cohort of about a hundred patients, of whom about 40 had Graves' ophthalmopathy and roughly 58 had stable Graves' hyperthyroidism. Prospective prediction of ophthalmopathy was tested in an independent validation cohort of fewer than 20 hyperthyroidism patients and 17 patients who later progressed to ophthalmopathy. The 100 or so discovery patients were randomly split 7:3 into training and test sets. In addition, the study compared T-cell repertoires in thyroid tissue and in blood from six Graves' hyperthyroidism patients. After blood sampling, hyperthyroidism patients were treated with methimazole at a starting dose of 30 mg daily, and ophthalmopathy patients were treated with high-dose intravenous methylprednisolone. According to the paper, TCR Vbeta CDR3 sequencing was carried out on approximately 140 peripheral blood samples, which came from 40 to 45 ophthalmopathy, 70 to 80 hyperthyroidism and approximately 17 progressor patients. What the authors observed across the whole study: No statistical method was used to fix the sample size in advance, and group allocation was not hidden from the investigators. In validation, the model predicted progression to ophthalmopathy with about 71% sensitivity and less than 80% specificity, a median of 6.5 months before onset. Ophthalmopathy was separated from stable hyperthyroidism by a 13 V-J signature model, with about 88% sensitivity and about 81% specificity obtained in cross-validation and 80%/75% obtained in testing. Most expanded thyroid clonotypes (frequency above 0.001) were also found in blood, which suggests that blood repertoires may mirror thyroid immune responses.

The junction shows trimming of 5 bases on V and 7 bases on J, plus 18 bases between the germline ends. The CDR3 spans 14 residues, from the cysteine through the phenylalanine. Left in the record is the CDR3 DNA by itself, 42 bases read in frame from the first base. Per the germline V gene, SGHTA is the CDR1 and FQGNSA is the CDR2. The TCR beta CDR3 regions were amplified from RNA transcripts. For the first round of RT-PCR on the TCR CDR3, the HTBI primer set was used together with the Qiagen OneStep RT-PCR kit. Libraries were constructed in a second round of multiplex PCR, after which size selection and purification were performed. The libraries were sequenced on an Illumina HiSeq2000 using paired-end 100 bp reads. The authors' pipeline ran thus. SOAPnuke was used to process the raw data, with reads discarded if the reads contained adapters or uncalled bases, had a mean Phred below 15, or lacked an exact constant-primer or identifier match. High-quality paired reads were merged with COPE v1.2.5, and unique nucleotide sequences were defined as clonotypes. MiTCR v1.1 was used to align the clonotypes against IMGT TRBV, TRBD and TRBJ reference segments. Only V-J combinations with frequency above 0.0001, covering 99% to 99.2% of repertoires, were analysed. A TCS score was defined as the ratio between F50 (clonal expansion) and ExV (chaos), using BLOSUM62-based TCRdist between CDR3 peptides within each V-J. Welch's t-statistics and random forest reduced roughly 540 V-J features to 10 to 15, which were used in a naive Bayes classifier (R e1071). In TCRdb, the public reads were trimmed at Q25 with fastp and aligned with MiXCR, with productive beta chains retained. Here each entry gathers all rows of one CDR3 protein and keeps the most common genes and DNA. TCRdb assigned the V and J calls; the authors' analysis was not used. A total of 450,000 to 600,000 distinct CDR3 sequences appear in this sample, around 20% of them only once. Of the sample, 45% to 50% falls within the top ten clones.

Sequenced input: blood. The receptor was isolated from a man in his forties with Graves' ophthalmopathy. This chain joins TRBV7-2 to TRBJ2-7, with the D gene call left open. The CDR3 is CASSRGVGRSEQYF. The bases read TGTGCCAGCAGCCGTGGAGTAGGGCGGTCGGAGCAGTACTTC.